Listed below are T cell receptor beta chains from one sample, sequenced in a study of neurological immune-mediated disorders. TCRdb reprocessed the 5' RACE reads via MiXCR and lists one record per CDR3 protein. Counted here are around 53,000 distinct CDR3 sequences, more than 4% occurring once; the ten biggest clones make up 2.5% to 3%. The source material was PBMCs. The origin of the receptors is a man aged 50 to 59 with multiple sclerosis. Both conserved end residues are part of each CDR3. Fields, in order: V gene, J gene, CDR3 protein.

v_gene: TRBV5-1
j_gene: TRBJ2-7
CDR3aa: CASRLAGGPAYEQYF

v_gene: TRBV9
j_gene: TRBJ2-7
CDR3aa: CASSQGTGVRYEQYF

v_gene: TRBV18
j_gene: TRBJ1-2
CDR3aa: CASSPTANYGYTF

v_gene: TRBV29-1
j_gene: TRBJ2-7
CDR3aa: CSAGGAYEQYF

v_gene: TRBV6-5
j_gene: TRBJ1-2
CDR3aa: CASSYSFSTDGYTF

v_gene: TRBV4-1
j_gene: TRBJ2-7
CDR3aa: CASSQDISSRSSYEQYF

v_gene: TRBV9
j_gene: TRBJ2-5
CDR3aa: CASSKRQGETQYF

v_gene: TRBV29-1
j_gene: TRBJ2-1
CDR3aa: CSGTGDNEQFF

v_gene: TRBV12-3/TRBV12-4
j_gene: TRBJ1-1
CDR3aa: CASSRPNTEAFF

v_gene: TRBV10-3
j_gene: TRBJ1-6
CDR3aa: CAISANRGDNSPLHF

v_gene: TRBV18
j_gene: TRBJ2-5
CDR3aa: CASSPPGAEETQYF

v_gene: TRBV20-1
j_gene: TRBJ2-3
CDR3aa: CSAAPPGLAAGTQYF

v_gene: TRBV5-1
j_gene: TRBJ1-2
CDR3aa: CASSRLSTGSDGYTF

v_gene: TRBV20-1
j_gene: TRBJ1-5
CDR3aa: CSASRQTNQPQHF

v_gene: TRBV20-1
j_gene: TRBJ2-7
CDR3aa: CSAPAGGQDYYEQYF

v_gene: TRBV29-1
j_gene: TRBJ2-7
CDR3aa: CSVEAPLGTGLYEQYF

v_gene: TRBV4-1
j_gene: TRBJ1-4
CDR3aa: CASSQDRGRGNEKLFF

v_gene: TRBV28
j_gene: TRBJ2-3
CDR3aa: CASSISGETADTQYF

v_gene: TRBV20-1
j_gene: TRBJ2-1
CDR3aa: CSARDQTEQFF

v_gene: TRBV5-1
j_gene: TRBJ1-4
CDR3aa: CASSLQGTNEKLFF

v_gene: TRBV20-1
j_gene: TRBJ2-7
CDR3aa: CSARSGGAYEQYF

v_gene: TRBV15
j_gene: TRBJ1-2
CDR3aa: CATSREADNYGYTF

v_gene: TRBV4-1
j_gene: TRBJ2-2
CDR3aa: CASSQEPSTGELFF

v_gene: TRBV7-2
j_gene: TRBJ1-5
CDR3aa: CASSTRGNQPQHF

v_gene: TRBV6-2/TRBV6-3
j_gene: TRBJ2-1
CDR3aa: CASSPNRGTSTANEQFF

v_gene: TRBV7-9
j_gene: TRBJ1-4
CDR3aa: CASSTPRVPELFF

v_gene: TRBV29-1
j_gene: TRBJ2-6
CDR3aa: CSVFLASGANVLTF

v_gene: TRBV12-3/TRBV12-4
j_gene: TRBJ2-7
CDR3aa: CASSPTWDRGPYEQYF

v_gene: TRBV10-2
j_gene: TRBJ1-1
CDR3aa: CASSESRDRVYTEAFF